The 15 T cell receptor beta chains listed next were all sequenced from one sample in a study of kidney transplant recipient with SARS-CoV-2 infection. TCRdb re-called the reads with MiXCR, one entry per CDR3 protein. Of 200,000 to 300,000 distinct CDR3 sequences listed, around 28% are singletons. Sequencing was performed on a blood sample, taken at baseline and on roughly day 110 from a kidney transplant recipient. These receptors originate from a male patient aged 25-45 years who had COVID-19 and was a kidney transplant recipient. Some T cells could come from the graft donor.

The count of this clonotype is one. The V call is TRBV7-3, the J call TRBJ2-1, with D possibly called TRBD1 or TRBD2 (5 bases each). Per germline, CDR1 SGHTA and CDR2 FQGTGA. The CDR3 covers 15 residues. Deletions cut 8 bases from V and 5 bases from J, with 19 bases between. The CDR3 DNA follows: TGTGCCAGCGGCCTCACCGGGACCCTGAACAATGAGCAGTTCTTC. This codes for CASGLTGTLNNEQFF.

The rearrangement joins TRBV5-1 to TRBJ1-2; no definite D call. The germline gives CDR1 SGHRS, CDR2 YFSETQ. This CDR3 is 16 amino acids long. V lost 6 bases and J lost 4, with 22 bases in between. CDR3 nucleotides: TGCGCCAGCATTGAAGAATCGGTTCGAAAGACCTATGGCTACACCTTC. It is translated as CASIEESVRKTYGYTF.

This clonotype has a count of ten or more. This sequence joins TRBV5-6 and TRBJ1-2; D is unresolved. V lost 1 base and J lost 7, with 17 bases in between. The germline CDR1 and CDR2 sequences are SGHDT and YYEEEE. This CDR3 has 15 amino acids. CDR3 amino acids: CASSLIGTDPLGYTF. CDR3 nucleotides: TGTGCCAGCAGCTTGATCGGCACGGACCCCCTTGGCTACACCTTC.

For this clonotype: A read error may be the cause here, since a much bigger clone is one base away. The genes are TRBV6-1 and TRBJ1-2; 8 positions match TRBD1. CDR3 length: 17 residues. Germline V gene data show CDR1 as MNHNS and CDR2 as SASEGT. CDR3 sequence: CASSAKDRALIDYGHTF. The DNA of the CDR3 is TGTGCCAGCAGTGCAAAGGACAGGGCGCTGATAGACTATGGCCACACCTTC.

There are many counts of this clonotype. This sequence joins TRBV3-1 and TRBJ1-2; D not certain. In germline, CDR1 is LGHDT, CDR2 YNNKEL (reference sequence). The germline V and J ends were trimmed by 5 bases and 4 bases, with 23 bases remaining between them. This CDR3 contains 17 residues. The CDR3 bases are TGTGCCAGCAGCGTGTGTTTCACCCTTCGAAAGACCTATGGCTACACCTTC. It specifies CASSVCFTLRKTYGYTF.

This clonotype was observed at least ten times. The gene calls are TRBV2 and TRBJ1-2; 7 bases are shared with TRBD1. Germline trimming cut 7 bases from V and 2 bases from J; bases unmatched to any gene: 7. The CDR3 is made up of 14 amino acids. The germline CDR1 and CDR2 sequences are SNHLY and FYNNEI. As DNA, the CDR3 is TGTGCCAGCAACCGGGACAGCTTAAACTATGGCTACACCTTC. Translated: CASNRDSLNYGYTF.

This clonotype showed up many times. The V and J genes are TRBV11-2 and TRBJ1-2; no definite D call. The V and J ends lost 5 bases and 4 bases respectively, with 23 bases between them. The CDR3 is made up of 17 amino acids. Germline V lookup: CDR1 SGHAT, CDR2 FQNNGV. The CDR3 DNA reads TGTGCCAGCAGCGCAACGATAACAAGCAGAAAGACCTATGGCTACACCTTC. Protein sequence: CASSATITSRKTYGYTF.

This clonotype was recorded many times. The limits of the CDR3 on the DNA are not certain, so only TCRdb's listed CDR3 is given. This sequence joins TRBV7-5 and TRBJ1-2. TRBV7-5 is described as a pseudogene. The CDR3 is 19 amino acids long, termini counted. CDR3 protein: CISVPESECEVGKTYGYTF.

This clonotype was picked up a small number of times. The V gene is TRBV9, the J gene TRBJ2-3; D unresolved. The CDR3 loop spans 13 amino acids. Germline V gives CDR1 SGDLS, CDR2 YYNGEE. V was shortened by 0 bases and J by 3 bases, with 5 bases between the two germline ends. The CDR3 DNA reads TGTGCCAGCAGCGTAGATTGGACAGATACGCAGTATTTT. Amino acid sequence: CASSVDWTDTQYF.

This clonotype was counted only a few times. J is TRBJ2-3 and V is TRBV5-4; the match to TRBD2 covers 14 bases. The CDR3 is 17 amino acids. The germline V gene encodes CDR1 SGHNT and CDR2 YYREEE (reference sequence). V shed 4 bases and J 2 bases; nucleotides not matched to a gene: 6. CDR3 sequence: CASSIRLAGGPTDTQYF. CDR3 sequence (DNA): TGTGCCAGCAGCATCCGACTAGCGGGAGGGCCCACAGATACGCAGTATTTT.

This clonotype was observed once. A much bigger clone sits one base away, suggesting this may be a read error. CDR3 sequence: CASSELGGSNQPKHF. DNA of the CDR3: TGTGCCAGCAGTGAATTGGGCGGTAGCAATCAGCCCAAGCATTTT. The V and J genes are TRBV6-5 and TRBJ1-5; D is undetermined. The CDR3 runs to 15 residues. Germline values: CDR1 MNHEY, CDR2 SVGAGI.

In its sample, this clonotype was seen many times. The chain joins TRBV12-3 or TRBV12-4 to TRBJ1-2; D remains unclear. CDR3 length equals 17 residues. The V and J ends lost 4 bases and 4 bases respectively, with 22 bases between them. The CDR3, as DNA: TGTGCCAGCAGTTGGTTCGTCAGCTTCCGAAAGACCTATGGCTACACCTTC. Residues: CASSWFVSFRKTYGYTF.

This clonotype has a count of ten or more. This chain uses TRBV6-5 with TRBJ2-2; 13 bases are a match to TRBD2. V lost 2 bases, J lost 6 bases, and 6 bases stayed unmatched. CDR1 MNHEY and CDR2 SVGAGI come from the germline V gene. The CDR3 spans 17 residues. CDR3 region: CASSYLGLAGRAGELFF. For the CDR3, the DNA is TGTGCCAGCAGTTACCTGGGACTAGCGGGGCGAGCCGGGGAGCTGTTTTTT.

A word on this clonotype: It may be a read error: a sequence one base away is much more abundant. The CDR3 carries no conserved terminal phenylalanine or tryptophan, so it likely arises from a read error. The V gene is TRBV6-4, the J gene TRBJ2-2, with D maybe TRBD2 (6 bases). Germline CDR1 reads MRHNA; CDR2 reads SNTAGT. V was trimmed by 4 bases and J by 7 bases, leaving 10 bases between them. The CDR3 covers 13 residues. The CDR3 region is CASSAGTHGELFL. CDR3 coding DNA: TGTGCCAGCAGTGCCGGGACTCACGGGGAGCTGTTTCTT.

This clonotype was counted ten times or more. The chain has TRBV9 and TRBJ2-7, with D maybe TRBD2 (6 bases). Germline values: CDR1 SGDLS, CDR2 YYNGEE. The V gene lost 8 bases and the J gene lost 4 bases, with 7 bases spanning the gap. This CDR3 has 10 amino acids. Written as DNA, the CDR3 is TGTGCCAGAGGGACTTACGAGCAGTACGTC. Its translation is CARGTYEQYV.